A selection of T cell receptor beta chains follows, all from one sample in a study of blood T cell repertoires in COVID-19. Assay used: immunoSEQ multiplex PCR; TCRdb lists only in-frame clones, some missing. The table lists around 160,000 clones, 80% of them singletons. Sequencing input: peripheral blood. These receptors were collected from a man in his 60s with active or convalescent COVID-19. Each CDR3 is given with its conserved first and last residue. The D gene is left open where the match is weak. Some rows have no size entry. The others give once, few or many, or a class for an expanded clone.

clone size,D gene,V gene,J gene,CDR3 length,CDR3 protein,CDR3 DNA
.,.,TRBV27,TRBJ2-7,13,CASSLGHHYEQYF,TGTGCCAGCAGTTTGGGACACCACTACGAGCAGTACTTC
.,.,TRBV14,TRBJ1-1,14,CASSQVTGNTEAFF,TGTGCCAGCAGCCAGGTAACAGGGAACACTGAAGCTTTCTTT
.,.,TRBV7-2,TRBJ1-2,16,CASSPGGTERNYGYTF,TGTGCCAGCAGCCCTGGGGGGACGGAGCGGAACTATGGCTACACCTTC
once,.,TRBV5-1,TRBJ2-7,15,CASSLGRRGSYEQYF,TGCGCCAGCAGCTTGGGTCGTAGGGGATCCTACGAGCAGTACTTC
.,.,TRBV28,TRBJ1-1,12,CVTGPGGSEAFF,TGTGTCACGGGCCCGGGGGGCTCTGAAGCTTTCTTT
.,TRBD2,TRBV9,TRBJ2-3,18,CASSVGTSGITSTDTQYF,TGTGCCAGCAGCGTTGGGACTAGCGGGATCACTAGCACAGATACGCAGTATTTT
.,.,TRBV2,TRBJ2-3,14,CASSEGLVTDTQYF,TGTGCCAGCAGTGAAGGGCTAGTAACTGATACGCAGTATTTT
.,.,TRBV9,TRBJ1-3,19,CASSVTPLGDGLSGNTIYF,TGTGCCAGCAGCGTGACCCCCTTGGGCGACGGCCTGAGTGGAAACACCATATATTTT
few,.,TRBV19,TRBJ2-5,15,CASSIQRGGRETQYF,TGTGCCAGTAGTATACAGAGGGGGGGGCGAGAGACCCAGTACTTC
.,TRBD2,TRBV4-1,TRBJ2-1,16,CASSRLPGLAVNEQFF,TGCGCCAGCAGCCGCCTGCCGGGACTAGCGGTCAATGAGCAGTTCTTC
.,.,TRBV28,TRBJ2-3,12,CASSIIPDTQYF,TGTGCCAGCAGTATAATCCCAGATACGCAGTATTTT
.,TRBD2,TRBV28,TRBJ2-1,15,CASTTIGTSYNEQFF,TGTGCCAGCACCACTATCGGGACTAGCTACAATGAGCAGTTCTTC
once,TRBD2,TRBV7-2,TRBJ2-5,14,CASSLILAGETQYF,TGTGCCAGCAGCTTAATACTAGCGGGGGAGACCCAGTACTTC
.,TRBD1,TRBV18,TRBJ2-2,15,CASSAYETGYGELFF,TGTGCCAGCTCAGCGTACGAGACAGGGTACGGGGAGCTGTTTTTT
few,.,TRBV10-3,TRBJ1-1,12,CATQISGTEAFF,TGTGCCACCCAAATCTCCGGCACTGAAGCTTTCTTT
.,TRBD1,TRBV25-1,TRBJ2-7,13,CASSEFDRGEQYF,TGTGCCAGCAGTGAGTTCGACAGGGGCGAGCAGTACTTC
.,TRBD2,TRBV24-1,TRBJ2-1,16,CATSDPGGRTLIGQFF,TGTGCCACCAGTGATCCCGGCGGGAGAACTTTGATTGGGCAGTTCTTC
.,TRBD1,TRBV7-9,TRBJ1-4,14,CASTDDRGWEKLFF,TGTGCCAGCACCGACGACAGGGGTTGGGAAAAACTGTTTTTT
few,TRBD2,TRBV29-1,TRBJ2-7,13,CSVVAGVNGEQYF,TGCAGCGTTGTAGCGGGAGTGAACGGTGAGCAGTACTTC
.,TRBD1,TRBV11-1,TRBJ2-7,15,CASSPQWTGGREQYF,TGTGCCAGCAGCCCCCAGTGGACAGGGGGCCGGGAGCAGTACTTC
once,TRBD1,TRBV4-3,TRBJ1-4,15,CASSQDWGQGYKLFF,TGCGCCAGCAGCCAAGATTGGGGACAGGGGTACAAACTGTTTTTT
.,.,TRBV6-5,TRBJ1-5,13,CASSSNTNQPQHF,TGTGCCAGCAGTTCCAACACAAATCAGCCCCAGCATTTT
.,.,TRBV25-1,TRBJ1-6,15,CATRGGYRANSPLHF,TGTGCCACCCGGGGAGGGTACAGGGCGAATTCACCCCTCCACTTT
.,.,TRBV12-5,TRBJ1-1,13,CASGSTVNTEAFF,TGTGCTAGTGGTTCAACAGTGAACACTGAAGCTTTCTTT
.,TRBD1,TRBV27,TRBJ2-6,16,CASSSTGGSGANVLTF,TGTGCCAGCAGTTCGACAGGGGGCTCTGGGGCCAACGTCCTGACTTTC
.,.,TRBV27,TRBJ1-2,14,CASRQAGRGYGYTF,TGTGCCAGCAGACAGGCTGGGCGGGGCTATGGCTACACCTTC
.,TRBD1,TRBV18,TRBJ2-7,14,CASSQGQAFYEQYF,TGTGCCAGCTCACAGGGACAGGCGTTTTACGAGCAGTACTTC
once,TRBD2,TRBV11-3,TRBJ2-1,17,CASSQLAGAVAYNEQFF,TGTGCCAGCAGCCAGCTAGCGGGAGCAGTTGCCTACAATGAGCAGTTCTTC
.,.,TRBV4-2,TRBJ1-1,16,CASSQRYAGDNTEAFF,TGTGCCAGCAGCCAGAGGTATGCAGGGGACAACACTGAAGCTTTCTTT
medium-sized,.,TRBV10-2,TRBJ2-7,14,CASSELGHSYEQYF,TGCGCCAGCAGTGAGCTCGGACACTCCTACGAGCAGTACTTC
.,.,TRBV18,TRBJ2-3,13,CASSPGSTDTQYF,TGTGCCAGCTCACCGGGCAGCACAGATACGCAGTATTTT
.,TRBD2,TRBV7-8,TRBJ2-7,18,CASSDPLIPLAGGGEQYF,TGTGCCAGCAGCGACCCGCTTATACCCCTAGCGGGAGGGGGCGAGCAGTACTTC
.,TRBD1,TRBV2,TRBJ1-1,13,CASSGNRGTEAFF,TGTGCCAGCAGTGGGAACAGGGGGACTGAAGCTTTCTTT
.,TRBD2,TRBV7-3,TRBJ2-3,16,CASSTPLAGGSDTQYF,TGTGCCAGCAGCACCCCGCTAGCGGGAGGTTCAGATACGCAGTATTTT
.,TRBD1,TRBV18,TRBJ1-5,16,CASSPQGAGSNQPQHF,TGTGCCAGCTCACCCCAGGGGGCTGGGAGCAATCAGCCCCAGCATTTT
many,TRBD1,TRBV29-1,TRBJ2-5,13,CSVEPGQQETQYF,TGCAGCGTTGAACCGGGACAGCAAGAGACCCAGTACTTC
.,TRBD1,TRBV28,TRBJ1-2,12,CASTTVGTAFTF,TGTGCCAGCACTACTGTCGGGACAGCCTTCACCTTC
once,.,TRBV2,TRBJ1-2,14,CASSGGLLGYGYTF,TGTGCCAGCAGCGGGGGACTCTTGGGCTATGGCTACACCTTC
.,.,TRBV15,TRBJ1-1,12,CATSRLAGEAFF,TGTGCCACCAGCAGATTGGCAGGCGAAGCTTTCTTT
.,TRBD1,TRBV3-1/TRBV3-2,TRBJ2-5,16,CASSQDPTGEGETQYF,TGTGCCAGCAGCCAAGACCCGACAGGGGAAGGGGAGACCCAGTACTTC
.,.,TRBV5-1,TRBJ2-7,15,CASSLWQTGTYEQYF,TGCGCCAGCAGCTTGTGGCAGACAGGAACCTACGAGCAGTACTTC
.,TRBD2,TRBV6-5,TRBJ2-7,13,CASEPGLAWEQYF,TGTGCCAGCGAACCGGGACTAGCGTGGGAGCAGTACTTC